This T cell receptor (beta chain) is from a study of CD8 T cells in ankylosing spondylitis. Study-wide results and caveats: Previously reported in reactive arthritis synovial fluid and blood were some of the motif variants. Disease-linked clones, CD8+, were relatively rare in peripheral blood. Blood of patients with ankylosing spondylitis appeared to be characterized by a TCR beta motif of several highly homologous variants. According to the report, clones linked to the disease were significantly enriched in matched synovial fluid samples taken from ankylosing spondylitis patients.

As for this clonotype: Its cognate antigen is unknown.

Making the TCR beta libraries involved quantitative 5'-RACE with molecular barcodes. TCRdb independently ran MiXCR on the 5' RACE reads; one entry per CDR3 protein. Among 470,000 or so distinct CDR3 sequences, roughly 27% were seen once, and the ten largest hold roughly 1%. V lost 1 base, J lost 7 bases, and 8 bases stayed unmatched. CDR3 size: 16 residues. The germline V gene encodes CDR1 MGHDK and CDR2 SYGVNS. This clonotype originated in a male donor with ankylosing spondylitis. The sample comprised blood, either unsorted or a sorted T cell fraction (not recorded which). The J gene is TRBJ1-2, the V gene TRBV25-1; 11 nucleotides agree with TRBD1. The CDR3 protein is CASSESKDRGLRGYTF. CDR3 DNA: TGTGCCAGCAGTGAATCGAAGGACAGGGGGCTGCGTGGCTACACCTTC.